The entry that follows covers one T cell receptor (beta chain) sequence. The antigen is undetermined. Sequencing followed a ViraFEST assay step that expanded antigen-specific CD4+ T cells with viral peptide pools. Culture lasted around eleven days before CD4+ T cell isolation. Participants got two doses of BNT162b2 or mRNA-1273 vaccine. The CDR3 contains 12 residues. Trimming shortened V by 7 bases and J by 2 bases, and 6 bases separated the two germline ends. CDR1 is SGHAT and CDR2 is FQNNGV in the germline V gene. Libraries were prepared by immunoSEQ multiplex PCR; TCRdb keeps only in-frame clonotypes and omits some of them. The sample has tens of thousands of clones; around 78% are singletons. These data come from a study of vaccination effects on CD4 cells after COVID-19. Study-level background: The median interval between the second dose and post-vaccine sampling was 72 days.

Overall study results and limits: Marked clonal contraction was seen in infection- and vaccine-induced clones late after vaccination.

The TCR comes from a human donor who received a COVID-19 vaccine. This chain connects TRBV11-2 to TRBJ1-3; the D is unclear. The sample here was CD4+ T cells from PBMCs cultured with HCoV-229E spike peptides, taken after COVID-19 vaccination. CDR3 nucleotides: TGTGCCAGCACTCTTGCTGGAAACACCATATATTTT. Protein product: CASTLAGNTIYF.